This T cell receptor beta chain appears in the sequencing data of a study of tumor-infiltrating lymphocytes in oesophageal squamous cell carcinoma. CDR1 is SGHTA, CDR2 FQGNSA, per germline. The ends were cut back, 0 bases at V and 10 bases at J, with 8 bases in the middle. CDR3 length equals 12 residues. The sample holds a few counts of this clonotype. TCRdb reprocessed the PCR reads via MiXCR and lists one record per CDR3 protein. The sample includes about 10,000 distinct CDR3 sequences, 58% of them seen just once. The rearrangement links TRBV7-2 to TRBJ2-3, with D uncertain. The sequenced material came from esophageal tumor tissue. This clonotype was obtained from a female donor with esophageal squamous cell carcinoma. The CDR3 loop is CASSLAPKAQYF. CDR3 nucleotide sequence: TGTGCCAGCAGCTTAGCCCCAAAAGCGCAGTATTTT. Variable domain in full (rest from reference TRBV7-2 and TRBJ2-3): GAGVSQSPSNKVTEKGKDVELRCDPISGHTALYWYRQSLGQGLEFLIYFQGNSAPDKSGLPSDRFSAERTGGSVSTLTIQRTQQEDSAVYLCASSLAPKAQYFGPGTRLTVL.